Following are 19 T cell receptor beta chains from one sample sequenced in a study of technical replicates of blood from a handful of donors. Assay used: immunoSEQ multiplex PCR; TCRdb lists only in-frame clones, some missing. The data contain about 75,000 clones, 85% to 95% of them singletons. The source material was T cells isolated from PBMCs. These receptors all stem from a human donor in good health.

The CDR3 coding sequence is TGCAGCGTTGAACAGGGCATTATCACAGATACGCAGTATTTT. Translating gives CSVEQGIITDTQYF. The V gene is TRBV29-1, the J gene TRBJ2-3; tentative D call: TRBD1 (5 bases). Trimming removed 2 bases at V and 2 bases at J, with 11 bases between. This CDR3 comprises 14 residues. Germline CDR1 and CDR2: SQVTM and ANQGSEA.

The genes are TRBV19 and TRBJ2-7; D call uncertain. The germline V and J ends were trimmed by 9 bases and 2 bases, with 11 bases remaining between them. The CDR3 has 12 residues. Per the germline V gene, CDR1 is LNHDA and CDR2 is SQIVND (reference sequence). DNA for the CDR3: TGTGCCAGCCGACACGAACCCTACGAGCAGTACTTC. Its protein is CASRHEPYEQYF. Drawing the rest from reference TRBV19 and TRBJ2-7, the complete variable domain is DGGITQSPKYLFRKEGQNVTLSCEQNLNHDAMYWYRQDPGQGLRLIYYSQIVNDFQKGDIAEGYSVSREKKESFPLTVTSAQKNPTAFYLCASRHEPYEQYFGPGTRLTVT.

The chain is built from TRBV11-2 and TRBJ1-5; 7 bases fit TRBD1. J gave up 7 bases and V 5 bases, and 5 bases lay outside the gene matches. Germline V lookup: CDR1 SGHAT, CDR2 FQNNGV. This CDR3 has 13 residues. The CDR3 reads CASSQDRAQPQHF. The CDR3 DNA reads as TGTGCCAGCAGCCAAGACAGGGCCCAGCCCCAGCATTTT.

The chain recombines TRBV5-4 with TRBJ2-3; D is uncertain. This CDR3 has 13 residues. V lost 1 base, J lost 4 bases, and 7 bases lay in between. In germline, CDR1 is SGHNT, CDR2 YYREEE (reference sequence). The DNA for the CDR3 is TGTGCCAGCAGCTTGATAGTTTCAGATACGCAGTATTTT. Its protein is CASSLIVSDTQYF.

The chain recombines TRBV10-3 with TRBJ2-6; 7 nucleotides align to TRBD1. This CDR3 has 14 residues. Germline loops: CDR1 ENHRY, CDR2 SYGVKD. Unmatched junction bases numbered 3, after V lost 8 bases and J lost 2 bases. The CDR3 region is CAIYTGAGANVLTF. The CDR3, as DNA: TGTGCCATCTATACAGGGGCTGGGGCCAACGTCCTGACTTTC.

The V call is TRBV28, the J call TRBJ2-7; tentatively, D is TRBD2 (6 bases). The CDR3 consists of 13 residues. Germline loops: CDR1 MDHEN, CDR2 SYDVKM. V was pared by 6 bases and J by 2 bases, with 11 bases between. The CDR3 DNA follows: TGTGCCAGCAGCATACGGGAGCCCTACGAGCAGTACTTC. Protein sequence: CASSIREPYEQYF.

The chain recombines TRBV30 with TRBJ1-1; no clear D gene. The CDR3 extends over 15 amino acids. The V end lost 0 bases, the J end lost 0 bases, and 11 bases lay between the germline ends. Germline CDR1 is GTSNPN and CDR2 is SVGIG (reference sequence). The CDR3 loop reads CAWSVTPYMNTEAFF. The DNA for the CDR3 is TGTGCCTGGAGTGTAACACCTTACATGAACACTGAAGCTTTCTTT.

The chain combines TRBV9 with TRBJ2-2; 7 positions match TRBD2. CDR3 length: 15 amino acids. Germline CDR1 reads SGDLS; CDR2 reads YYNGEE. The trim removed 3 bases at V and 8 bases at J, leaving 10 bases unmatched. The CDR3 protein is CASSARDYLLGELFF. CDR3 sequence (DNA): TGTGCCAGCAGCGCCCGGGACTATTTGTTGGGGGAGCTGTTTTTT.

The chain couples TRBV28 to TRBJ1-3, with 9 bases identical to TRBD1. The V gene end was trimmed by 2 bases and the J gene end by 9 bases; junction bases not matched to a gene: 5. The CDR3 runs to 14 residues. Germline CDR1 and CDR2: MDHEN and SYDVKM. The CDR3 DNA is TGTGCCAGCAGTTTAAGGACAGGGGCGACCACCATATATTTT. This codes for CASSLRTGATTIYF.

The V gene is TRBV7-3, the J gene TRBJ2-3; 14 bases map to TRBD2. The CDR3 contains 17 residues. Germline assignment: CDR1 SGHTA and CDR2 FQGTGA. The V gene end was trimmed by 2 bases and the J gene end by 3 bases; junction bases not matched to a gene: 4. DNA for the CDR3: TGTGCCAGCAGCTTAGTGGGGACTAGCGGGAGAACAGATACGCAGTATTTT. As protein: CASSLVGTSGRTDTQYF.

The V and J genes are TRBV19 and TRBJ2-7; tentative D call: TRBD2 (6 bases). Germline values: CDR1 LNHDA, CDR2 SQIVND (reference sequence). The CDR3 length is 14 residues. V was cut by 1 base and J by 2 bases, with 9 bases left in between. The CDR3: CASSIVGGTYEQYF. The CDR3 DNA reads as TGTGCCAGTAGTATAGTTGGCGGGACCTACGAGCAGTACTTC.

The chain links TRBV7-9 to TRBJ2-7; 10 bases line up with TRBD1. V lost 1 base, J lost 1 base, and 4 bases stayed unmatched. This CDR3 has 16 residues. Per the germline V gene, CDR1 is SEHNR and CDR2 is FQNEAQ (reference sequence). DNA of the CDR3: TGTGCCAGCAGCTTAGGGGGACAGGGGATTTCCTACGAGCAGTACTTC. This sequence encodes CASSLGGQGISYEQYF. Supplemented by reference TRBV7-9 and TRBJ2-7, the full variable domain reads DTGVSQNPRHKITKRGQNVTFRCDPISEHNRLYWYRQTLGQGPEFLTYFQNEAQLEKSRLLSDRFSAERPKGSFSTLEIQRTEQGDSAMYLCASSLGGQGISYEQYFGPGTRLTVT.

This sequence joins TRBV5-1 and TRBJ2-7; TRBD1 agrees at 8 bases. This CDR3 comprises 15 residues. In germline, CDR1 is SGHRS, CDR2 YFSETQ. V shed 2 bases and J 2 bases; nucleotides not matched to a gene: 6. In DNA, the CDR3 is TGCGCCAGCAGCTTAAGGACAGGGAAGGCCTACGAGCAGTACTTC. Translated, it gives CASSLRTGKAYEQYF.

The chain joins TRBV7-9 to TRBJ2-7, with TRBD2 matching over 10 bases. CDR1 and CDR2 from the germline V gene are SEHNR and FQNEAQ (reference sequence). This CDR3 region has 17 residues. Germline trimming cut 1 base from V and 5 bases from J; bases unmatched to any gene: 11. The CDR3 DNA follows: TGTGCCAGCAGCTTAGGGACCCCGCTAGCGGGAGAAAACGAGCAGTACTTC. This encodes CASSLGTPLAGENEQYF.

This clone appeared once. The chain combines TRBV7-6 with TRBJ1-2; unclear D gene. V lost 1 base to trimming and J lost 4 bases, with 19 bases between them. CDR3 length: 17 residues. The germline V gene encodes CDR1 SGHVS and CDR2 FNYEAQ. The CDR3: CASSLDSTGRGGYGYTF. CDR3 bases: TGTGCCAGCAGCTTAGATAGTACGGGTCGGGGAGGCTATGGCTACACCTTC.

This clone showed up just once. The CDR3 DNA is TGTGCCAGCAGCTTTAGGAGGGCCACTGAAGCTTTCTTT. Residues: CASSFRRATEAFF. V and J are TRBV5-8 and TRBJ1-1; D is unresolved. Trimming cost V 2 bases and J 4 bases, with 9 bases left between them. The CDR3 length is 13 residues. CDR1 SGHTS and CDR2 YDEGEE come from the germline V gene.

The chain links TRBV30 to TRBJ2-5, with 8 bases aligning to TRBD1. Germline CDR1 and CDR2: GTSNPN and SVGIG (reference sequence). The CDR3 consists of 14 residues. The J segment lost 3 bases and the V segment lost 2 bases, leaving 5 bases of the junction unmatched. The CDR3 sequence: CAWSLTGAKETQYF. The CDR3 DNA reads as TGTGCCTGGAGTTTGACAGGGGCTAAAGAGACCCAGTACTTC.

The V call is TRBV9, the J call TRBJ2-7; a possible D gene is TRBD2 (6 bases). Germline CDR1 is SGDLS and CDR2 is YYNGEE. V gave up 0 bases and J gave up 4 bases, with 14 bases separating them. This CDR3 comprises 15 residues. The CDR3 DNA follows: TGTGCCAGCAGCGTAGGGGGACTGATGACTTACGAGCAGTACTTC. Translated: CASSVGGLMTYEQYF.

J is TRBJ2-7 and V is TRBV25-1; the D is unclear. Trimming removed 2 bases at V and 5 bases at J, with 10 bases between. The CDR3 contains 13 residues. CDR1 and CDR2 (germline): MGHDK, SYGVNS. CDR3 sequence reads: CASSERQQDEQYF. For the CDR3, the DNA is TGTGCCAGCAGTGAAAGGCAGCAGGACGAGCAGTACTTC.